This T cell receptor (beta chain) was recovered during a study of T cell responses to AZD1222 COVID-19 vaccine. Findings and limits, study-wide: Close to half of all spike-specific TCRs reportedly target regions of the variants that are unmutated. Repertoire sampling occurred only after the peak T cell response. In a largely white British group with more females than males, clonal diversity was possibly underestimated.

Assay used: immunoSEQ multiplex PCR; TCRdb lists only in-frame clones, some missing. Of about 120,000 clones in the sample, under 95% are singletons; the top ten hold approximately 5%. Trimming at V came to 5 bases and at J to 0 bases, leaving 5 bases not matched to a gene. The CDR3 covers 16 residues. CDR1 and CDR2 (germline): SGHTA, FQGNSA. With regard to this clone: Its antigen is unknown.

Here the sequenced sample was peripheral blood, taken 28 days after the second AZD1222 dose. This receptor was taken from an adult who received the AZD1222 COVID-19 vaccine. This rearrangement joins TRBV7-2 to TRBJ2-1, with 9 bases matching TRBD2. CDR3: CASSLYSGSSYNEQFF. CDR3 in DNA: TGTGCCAGCAGCCTTTATAGCGGGAGCTCCTACAATGAGCAGTTCTTC.